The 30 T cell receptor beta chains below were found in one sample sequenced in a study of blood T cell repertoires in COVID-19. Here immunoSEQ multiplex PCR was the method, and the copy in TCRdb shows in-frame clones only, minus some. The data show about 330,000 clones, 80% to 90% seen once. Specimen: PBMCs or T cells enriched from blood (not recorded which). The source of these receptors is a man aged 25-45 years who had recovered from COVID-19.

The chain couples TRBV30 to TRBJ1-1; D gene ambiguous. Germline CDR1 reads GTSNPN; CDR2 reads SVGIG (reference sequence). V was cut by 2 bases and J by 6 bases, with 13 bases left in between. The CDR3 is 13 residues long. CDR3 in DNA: TGTGCCTGGAGTCGGGGAACTGGGCCTGAAGCTTTCTTT. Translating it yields CAWSRGTGPEAFF.

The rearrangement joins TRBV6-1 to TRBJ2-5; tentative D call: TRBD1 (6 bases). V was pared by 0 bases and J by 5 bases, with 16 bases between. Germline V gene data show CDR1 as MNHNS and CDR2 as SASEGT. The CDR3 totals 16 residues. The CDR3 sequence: CASSEALGASGETQYF. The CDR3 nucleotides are TGTGCCAGCAGTGAAGCGTTGGGGGCCAGTGGGGAGACCCAGTACTTC.

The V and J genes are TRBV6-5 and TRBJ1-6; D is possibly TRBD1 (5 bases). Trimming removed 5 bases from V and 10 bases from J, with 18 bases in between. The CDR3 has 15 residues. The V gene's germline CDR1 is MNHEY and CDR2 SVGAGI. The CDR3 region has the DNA TGTGCCAGCAGTCTCTCCGGGACTGGGGAATCACCCCTCCACTTT. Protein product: CASSLSGTGESPLHF.

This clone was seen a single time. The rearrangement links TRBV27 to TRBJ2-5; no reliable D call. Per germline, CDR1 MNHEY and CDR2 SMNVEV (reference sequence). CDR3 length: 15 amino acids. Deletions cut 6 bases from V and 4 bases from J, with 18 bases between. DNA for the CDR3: TGTGCCAGCAGCCTTACAATTAGCAACGGAGAGACCCAGTACTTC. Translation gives CASSLTISNGETQYF.

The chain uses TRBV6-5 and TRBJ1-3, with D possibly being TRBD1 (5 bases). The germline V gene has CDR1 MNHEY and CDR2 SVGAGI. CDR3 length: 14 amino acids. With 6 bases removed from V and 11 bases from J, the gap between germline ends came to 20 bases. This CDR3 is CASRAGGSLGAIYF. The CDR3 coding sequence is TGTGCCAGCAGAGCTGGGGGGTCCCTTGGGGCCATATATTTT.

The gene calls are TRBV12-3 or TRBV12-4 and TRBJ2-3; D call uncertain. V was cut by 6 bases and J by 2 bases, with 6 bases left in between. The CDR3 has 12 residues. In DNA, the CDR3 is TGTGCCAGCAGCCAGTTCACAGATACGCAGTATTTT. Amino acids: CASSQFTDTQYF.

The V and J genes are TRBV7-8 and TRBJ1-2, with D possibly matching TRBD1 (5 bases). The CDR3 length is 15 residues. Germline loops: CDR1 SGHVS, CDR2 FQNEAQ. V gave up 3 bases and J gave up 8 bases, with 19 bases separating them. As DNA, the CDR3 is TGTGCCAGCAGCTTTGGAGAGAAGGGGCAGAGGGGCTACACCTTC. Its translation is CASSFGEKGQRGYTF.

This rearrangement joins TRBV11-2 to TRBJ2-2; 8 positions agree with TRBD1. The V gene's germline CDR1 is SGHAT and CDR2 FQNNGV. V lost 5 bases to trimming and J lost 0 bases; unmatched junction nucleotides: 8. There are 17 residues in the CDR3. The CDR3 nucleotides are TGTGCCAGCAGCGCACCGGGACAGGTTACGAACACCGGGGAGCTGTTTTTT. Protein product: CASSAPGQVTNTGELFF.

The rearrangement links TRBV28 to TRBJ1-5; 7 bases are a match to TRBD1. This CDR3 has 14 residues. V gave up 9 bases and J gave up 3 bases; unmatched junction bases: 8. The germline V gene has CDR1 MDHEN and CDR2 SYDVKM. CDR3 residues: CASTGQTLNQPQHF. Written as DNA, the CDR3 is TGTGCCAGTACGGGACAGACCCTCAATCAGCCCCAGCATTTT.

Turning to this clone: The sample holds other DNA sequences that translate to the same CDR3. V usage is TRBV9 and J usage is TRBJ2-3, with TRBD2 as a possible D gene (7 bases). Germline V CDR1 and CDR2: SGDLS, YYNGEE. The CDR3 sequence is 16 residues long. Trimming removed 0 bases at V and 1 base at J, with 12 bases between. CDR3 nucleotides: TGTGCCAGCAGCGTAGCGGGGGGCGAGGGCACAGATACGCAGTATTTT. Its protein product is CASSVAGGEGTDTQYF.

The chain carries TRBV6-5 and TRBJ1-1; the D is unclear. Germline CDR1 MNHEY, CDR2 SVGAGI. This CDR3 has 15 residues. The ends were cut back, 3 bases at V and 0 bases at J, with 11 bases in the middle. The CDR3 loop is CASSYLRHMNTEAFF. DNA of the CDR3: TGTGCCAGCAGTTATTTGCGGCACATGAACACTGAAGCTTTCTTT.

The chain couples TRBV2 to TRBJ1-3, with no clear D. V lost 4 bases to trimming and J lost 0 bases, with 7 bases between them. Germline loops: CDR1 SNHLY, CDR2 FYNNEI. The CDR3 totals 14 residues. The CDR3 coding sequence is TGTGCCAGCAGTGTCCCCTCCTCTGGAAACACCATATATTTT. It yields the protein CASSVPSSGNTIYF.

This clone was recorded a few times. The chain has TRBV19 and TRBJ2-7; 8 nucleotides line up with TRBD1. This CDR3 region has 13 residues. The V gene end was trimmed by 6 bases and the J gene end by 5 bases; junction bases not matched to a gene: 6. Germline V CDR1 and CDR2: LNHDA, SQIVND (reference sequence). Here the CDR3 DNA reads TGTGCCAGTAGCAGGGACAGGTTCAACGAGCAGTACTTC. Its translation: CASSRDRFNEQYF.

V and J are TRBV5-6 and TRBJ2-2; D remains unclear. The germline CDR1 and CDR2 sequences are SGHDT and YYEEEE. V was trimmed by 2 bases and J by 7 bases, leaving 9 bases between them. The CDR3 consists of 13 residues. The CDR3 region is CASSLGGVGELFF. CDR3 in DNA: TGTGCCAGCAGCTTAGGTGGAGTCGGGGAGCTGTTTTTT.

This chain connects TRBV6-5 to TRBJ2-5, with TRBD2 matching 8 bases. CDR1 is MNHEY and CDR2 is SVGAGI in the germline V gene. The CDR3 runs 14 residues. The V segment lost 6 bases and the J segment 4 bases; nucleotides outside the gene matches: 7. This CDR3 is CASRFFGGGETQYF. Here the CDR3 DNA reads TGTGCCAGCAGATTCTTCGGGGGGGGAGAGACCCAGTACTTC.

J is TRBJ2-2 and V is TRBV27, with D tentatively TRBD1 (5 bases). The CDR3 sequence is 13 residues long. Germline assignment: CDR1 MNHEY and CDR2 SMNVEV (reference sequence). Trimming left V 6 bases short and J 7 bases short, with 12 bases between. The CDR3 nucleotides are TGTGCCAGCAGCTATTGGGGCGGCGGGGAGCTGTTTTTT. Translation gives CASSYWGGGELFF.

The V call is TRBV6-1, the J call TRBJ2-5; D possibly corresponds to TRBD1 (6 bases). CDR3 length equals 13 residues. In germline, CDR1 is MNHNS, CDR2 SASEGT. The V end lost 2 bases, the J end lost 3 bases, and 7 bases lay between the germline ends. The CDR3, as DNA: TGTGCCAGCAGTGAACCAGGGGAAGAGACCCAGTACTTC. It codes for CASSEPGEETQYF.

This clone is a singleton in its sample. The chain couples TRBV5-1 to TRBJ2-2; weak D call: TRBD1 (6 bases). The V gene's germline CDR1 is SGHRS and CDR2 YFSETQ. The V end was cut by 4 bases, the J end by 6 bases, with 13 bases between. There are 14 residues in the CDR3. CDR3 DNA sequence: TGCGCCAGCAGCCCTGATACAGGGCCCGGGGAGCTGTTTTTT. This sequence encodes CASSPDTGPGELFF.

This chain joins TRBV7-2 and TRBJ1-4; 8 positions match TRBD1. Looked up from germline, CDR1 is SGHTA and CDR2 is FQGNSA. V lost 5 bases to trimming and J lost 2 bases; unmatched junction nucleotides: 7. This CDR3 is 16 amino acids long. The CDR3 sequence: CASSAYRGGTNEKLFF. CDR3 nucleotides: TGTGCCAGCAGCGCGTACAGGGGGGGGACTAATGAAAAACTGTTTTTT.

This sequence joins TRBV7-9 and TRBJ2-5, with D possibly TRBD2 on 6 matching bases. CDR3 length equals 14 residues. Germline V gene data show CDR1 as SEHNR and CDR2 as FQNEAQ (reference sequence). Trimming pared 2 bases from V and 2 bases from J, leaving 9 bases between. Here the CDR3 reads CASSLPGSQETQYF. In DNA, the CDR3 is TGTGCCAGCAGCTTACCCGGGAGTCAAGAGACCCAGTACTTC.

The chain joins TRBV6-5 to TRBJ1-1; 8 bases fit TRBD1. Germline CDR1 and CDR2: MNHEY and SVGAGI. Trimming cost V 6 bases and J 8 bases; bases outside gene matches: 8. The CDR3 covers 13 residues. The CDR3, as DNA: TGTGCCAGCAGGACGACAGGGGTAAGGGAAGCTTTCTTT. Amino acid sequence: CASRTTGVREAFF.

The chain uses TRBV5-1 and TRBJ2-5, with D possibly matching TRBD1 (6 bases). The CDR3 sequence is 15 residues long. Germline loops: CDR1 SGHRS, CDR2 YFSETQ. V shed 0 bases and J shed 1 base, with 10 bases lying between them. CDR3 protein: CASSLGQALQETQYF. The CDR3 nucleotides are TGCGCCAGCAGCTTGGGACAGGCCCTCCAAGAGACCCAGTACTTC.

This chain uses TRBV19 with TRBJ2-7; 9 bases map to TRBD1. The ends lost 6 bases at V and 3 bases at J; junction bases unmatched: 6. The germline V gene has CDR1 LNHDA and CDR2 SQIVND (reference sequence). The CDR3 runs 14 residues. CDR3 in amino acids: CASRGQGGNYEQYF. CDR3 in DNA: TGTGCCAGTAGGGGACAGGGAGGAAACTACGAGCAGTACTTC.

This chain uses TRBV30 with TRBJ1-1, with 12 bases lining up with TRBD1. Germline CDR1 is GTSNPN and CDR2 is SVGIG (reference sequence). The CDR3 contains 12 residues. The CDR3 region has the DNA TGTGCTTGGGACAGGGGGCTTATGGGGGCTTTCTTT. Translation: CAWDRGLMGAFF.

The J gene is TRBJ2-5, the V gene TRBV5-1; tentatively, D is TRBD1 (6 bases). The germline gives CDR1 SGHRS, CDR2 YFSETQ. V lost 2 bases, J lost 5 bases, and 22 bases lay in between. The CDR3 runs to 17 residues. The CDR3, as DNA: TGCGCCAGCAGCTTCGGGACATCCCTAGGCGGGTCGGAGACCCAGTACTTC. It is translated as CASSFGTSLGGSETQYF.

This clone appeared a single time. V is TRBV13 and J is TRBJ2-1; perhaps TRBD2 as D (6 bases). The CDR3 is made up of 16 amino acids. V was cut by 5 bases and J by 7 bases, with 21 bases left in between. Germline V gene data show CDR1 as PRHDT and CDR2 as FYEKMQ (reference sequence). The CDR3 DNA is TGTGCCAGCAGCGGCACTCTAGCCGGGGACTCGAATGAGCAGTTCTTC. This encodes CASSGTLAGDSNEQFF.

CDR3 amino acids: CASSITGGGTGELFF. The CDR3 DNA follows: TGTGCCAGCAGCATAACAGGGGGTGGGACCGGGGAGCTGTTTTTT. The chain combines TRBV4-2 with TRBJ2-2, with 8 nucleotides matching TRBD1. This CDR3 has 15 amino acids. CDR1 is LGHNA and CDR2 is YNFKEQ in the germline V gene. V shed 5 bases and J 5 bases; nucleotides not matched to a gene: 7.

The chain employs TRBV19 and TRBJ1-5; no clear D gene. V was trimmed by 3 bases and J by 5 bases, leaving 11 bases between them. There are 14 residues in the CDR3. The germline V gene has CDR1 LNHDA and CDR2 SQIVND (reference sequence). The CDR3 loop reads CASSIRVEYQPQHF. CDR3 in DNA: TGTGCCAGTAGTATCCGGGTGGAGTATCAGCCCCAGCATTTT. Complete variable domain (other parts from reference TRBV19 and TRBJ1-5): DGGITQSPKYLFRKEGQNVTLSCEQNLNHDAMYWYRQDPGQGLRLIYYSQIVNDFQKGDIAEGYSVSREKKESFPLTVTSAQKNPTAFYLCASSIRVEYQPQHFGDGTRLSIL.

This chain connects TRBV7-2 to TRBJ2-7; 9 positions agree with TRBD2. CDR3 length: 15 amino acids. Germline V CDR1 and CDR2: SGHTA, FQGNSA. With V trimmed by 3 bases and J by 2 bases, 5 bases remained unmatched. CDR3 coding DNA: TGTGCCAGCAGCTTTAAAGCGGGGGGTCCCTACGAGCAGTACTTC. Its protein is CASSFKAGGPYEQYF.

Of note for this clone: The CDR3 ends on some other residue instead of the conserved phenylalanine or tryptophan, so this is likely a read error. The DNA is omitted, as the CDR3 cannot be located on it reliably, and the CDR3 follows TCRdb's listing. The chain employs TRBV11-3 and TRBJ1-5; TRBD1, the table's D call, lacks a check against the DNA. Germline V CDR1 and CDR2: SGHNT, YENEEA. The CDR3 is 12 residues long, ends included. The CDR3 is CASSLGRDIQGE.